This T cell receptor (beta chain) was identified in a study of T cell repertoires in cytomegalovirus infection. CDR3 length: 15 residues. The germline CDR1 and CDR2 sequences are MNHNS and SASEGT. The V segment lost 1 base and the J segment 3 bases; nucleotides outside the gene matches: 6. With respect to this clonotype: The antigen is not known.

A single record per CDR3 protein comes from TCRdb applying MiXCR to the reads. The sample has 700,000 to 900,000 distinct CDR3 sequences, 25% to 35% seen once; the top ten hold around 14%. Material: cultured CD8+ T cells from PBMCs, obtained from culture after CMV antigen stimulation. This chain joins TRBV6-1 and TRBJ2-7; TRBD1 aligns across 7 bases. The source of this sequence is a human donor in good health (CMV status not recorded). Some clones in this sample may be carry-over from other donors' samples. The CDR3, as DNA: TGTGCCAGCAGTGAAGAAGGGGACAGATTCTACGAGCAGTACTTC. It translates to CASSEEGDRFYEQYF.